Listed below are T cell receptor beta chains from one sample, sequenced in a study of long-term antiretroviral therapy in people with HIV. Clones were read by immunoSEQ multiplex PCR, and TCRdb kept only the in-frame ones, dropping some. The sample gives fewer than 25,000 clones, 84% of which show up once; 3% to 3.5% is in the top ten. The sequenced sample was unsorted PBMCs, obtained 1.9 years after starting antiretroviral therapy. These receptors were collected from a woman aged 45-65 years with HIV. Each CDR3 is given with its conserved first and last residue. The order of the fields is D gene, clone size, V gene, J gene, CDR3 protein, CDR3 DNA. A D gene is named only where the DNA matches it firmly. Some rows mark clone size as missing; the rest say once, few, many or name a class of expanded clone.

NA	NA	TRBV28	TRBJ2-1	CASSLQGPYNEQFF	TGTGCCAGCAGTTTACAGGGACCCTACAATGAGCAGTTCTTC
TRBD1	NA	TRBV7-3	TRBJ1-2	CASSYGQGYGYTF	TGTGCCAGCAGCTACGGACAGGGGTATGGCTACACCTTC
NA	NA	TRBV7-2	TRBJ2-3	CASSLVTGSTQYF	TGTGCCAGCAGCTTAGTTACGGGCTCTACGCAGTATTTT
TRBD1	NA	TRBV7-9	TRBJ1-1	CASGGQGQNTEAFF	TGTGCCAGTGGGGGACAGGGTCAAAACACTGAAGCTTTCTTT
NA	NA	TRBV7-9	TRBJ2-5	CASSLEGGEYQETQYF	TGTGCCAGCAGCTTAGAGGGCGGGGAGTACCAAGAGACCCAGTACTTC
NA	NA	TRBV11-2	TRBJ2-3	CASSLERGAGDTQYF	TGTGCCAGCAGCTTAGAACGGGGGGCGGGAGATACGCAGTATTTT
NA	NA	TRBV10-3	TRBJ1-5	CAISERGTNEQPQHF	TGTGCCATCAGTGAGCGTGGGACAAATGAACAGCCCCAGCATTTT
NA	NA	TRBV30	TRBJ1-1	CAWSVSYLRDTEAFF	TGTGCCTGGAGTGTATCCTACCTCAGGGACACTGAAGCTTTCTTT
NA	NA	TRBV11-3	TRBJ1-1	CASSLGLSSTEAFF	TGTGCCAGCAGCTTAGGACTCAGCAGCACTGAAGCTTTCTTT
NA	once	TRBV6-1	TRBJ2-5	CASADAARETQYF	TGTGCCAGCGCGGACGCGGCTCGGGAGACCCAGTACTTC
NA	NA	TRBV9	TRBJ1-2	CASSPTGTDYGYTF	TGTGCCAGCAGCCCGACGGGTACAGATTATGGCTACACCTTC
NA	medium-sized	TRBV5-1	TRBJ1-5	CASSLEGGANQPQHF	TGCGCCAGCAGCTTGGAGGGGGGCGCGAATCAGCCCCAGCATTTT
NA	NA	TRBV21-1	TRBJ1-2	CASSSQSLQHLNYGYTF	TGTGCCAGCAGCTCCCAATCTTTGCAGCATTTAAACTATGGCTACACCTTC
NA	NA	TRBV27	TRBJ2-7	CASSHGNSYEQYF	TGTGCCAGCAGTCATGGGAACTCCTACGAGCAGTACTTC
TRBD2	once	TRBV2	TRBJ2-1	CASSGLAVYNEQFF	TGTGCCAGCAGCGGACTAGCGGTCTACAATGAGCAGTTCTTC
NA	few	TRBV19	TRBJ1-5	CASSMEQTIGPQHF	TGTGCCAGTAGTATGGAACAGACCATAGGTCCCCAGCATTTT
NA	NA	TRBV2	TRBJ1-1	CASSDQGPTEAFF	TGTGCCAGCAGTGACCAGGGCCCCACTGAAGCTTTCTTT
NA	NA	TRBV18	TRBJ2-3	CASSPDTTDTQYF	TGTGCCAGCTCACCTGACACCACAGATACGCAGTATTTT
TRBD1	NA	TRBV7-9	TRBJ1-4	CASSPKTGGRDEKLFF	TGTGCCAGCAGCCCTAAGACAGGGGGGCGGGATGAAAAACTGTTTTTT
TRBD1	NA	TRBV5-1	TRBJ2-2	CASSIDRGIGELFF	TGCGCCAGCAGCATCGACAGGGGGATCGGGGAGCTGTTTTTT
TRBD1	NA	TRBV28	TRBJ1-2	CASRQQGNYGYTF	TGTGCCAGCAGACAACAGGGGAACTATGGCTACACCTTC
TRBD1	NA	TRBV6-5	TRBJ2-1	CASRDRDRQFF	TGTGCCAGCAGGGACCGGGACAGGCAGTTCTTC
TRBD1	NA	TRBV5-1	TRBJ2-2	CASSREWTGTPNTGELFF	TGCGCCAGCAGCCGGGAGTGGACAGGGACTCCGAACACCGGGGAGCTGTTTTTT
NA	NA	TRBV5-4	TRBJ2-7	CASSSADGQYF	TGTGCCAGCAGCTCGGCCGACGGGCAGTACTTC
TRBD1	NA	TRBV4-3	TRBJ1-2	CASSPRQGISYGYTF	TGCGCCAGCAGCCCCCGACAGGGGATTAGCTATGGCTACACCTTC
TRBD1	NA	TRBV6-1	TRBJ1-4	CASSELGTGTNEKLFF	TGTGCCAGCAGTGAATTAGGGACAGGAACTAATGAAAAACTGTTTTTT
NA	NA	TRBV7-5	TRBJ2-7	CARSLVDGDSYEQYF	TGTGCCAGAAGCTTAGTAGACGGGGACTCCTACGAGCAGTACTTC
NA	NA	TRBV7-3	TRBJ2-2	CASSPSHFGAGELFF	TGTGCCAGCAGCCCTTCACATTTTGGAGCCGGGGAGCTGTTTTTT
NA	NA	TRBV30	TRBJ2-7	CAWSQTVGEQYF	TGTGCCTGGAGCCAGACGGTGGGCGAGCAGTACTTC
NA	NA	TRBV5-1	TRBJ1-4	CASSLDWGSNEKLFF	TGCGCCAGCAGCTTGGATTGGGGATCTAATGAAAAACTGTTTTTT
NA	NA	TRBV7-2	TRBJ1-1	CASSLGPTEAFF	TGTGCCAGCAGCTTAGGACCGACTGAAGCTTTCTTT
NA	NA	TRBV5-1	TRBJ2-7	CASSLSTLVNEQYF	TGCGCCAGCAGCCTTTCCACCCTTGTGAACGAGCAGTACTTC
NA	NA	TRBV2	TRBJ1-3	CASSSGQISGNTIYF	TGTGCCAGCAGTTCCGGACAGATCTCTGGAAACACCATATATTTT
TRBD1	NA	TRBV5-1	TRBJ2-2	CASSSGTGNTGELFF	TGCGCCAGCAGCTCCGGGACAGGGAACACCGGGGAGCTGTTTTTT
NA	NA	TRBV7-2	TRBJ1-2	CASREGGNYGYTF	TGTGCCAGCAGGGAAGGGGGTAACTATGGCTACACCTTC
NA	NA	TRBV7-6	TRBJ1-1	CASSFAGENTEAFF	TGTGCCAGCAGCTTCGCAGGGGAGAACACTGAAGCTTTCTTT
NA	NA	TRBV6-1	TRBJ1-3	CASSSDPSGNTIYF	TGTGCCAGCAGTTCCGACCCCTCTGGAAACACCATATATTTT
NA	NA	TRBV19	TRBJ2-2	CASSRRSNTGELFF	TGTGCCAGCTCCCGCCGATCGAACACCGGGGAGCTGTTTTTT
NA	few	TRBV28	TRBJ1-4	CASSLDRNEKLFF	TGTGCCAGCAGTTTAGACAGGAATGAAAAACTGTTTTTT
NA	NA	TRBV5-1	TRBJ1-1	CASRPREMNTEAFF	TGCGCCAGCAGACCCCGGGAGATGAACACTGAAGCTTTCTTT
NA	NA	TRBV5-4	TRBJ2-1	CASSSRDGNNEQFF	TGTGCCAGCAGCTCCCGGGACGGAAACAATGAGCAGTTCTTC
NA	NA	TRBV5-1	TRBJ1-4	CASRQPGLLNEKLFF	TGCGCCAGCAGGCAACCGGGACTGCTTAATGAAAAACTGTTTTTT
NA	NA	TRBV27	TRBJ1-6	CASKLDSHGSPLHF	TGTGCCAGCAAATTAGACAGTCACGGTTCACCCCTCCACTTT
NA	NA	TRBV10-3	TRBJ2-7	CAISPRDEQYF	TGTGCCATCAGCCCCCGTGACGAGCAGTACTTC
TRBD1	once	TRBV19	TRBJ2-6	CASRGQGSGANVLTF	TGTGCCAGTAGGGGACAGGGTTCTGGGGCCAACGTCCTGACTTTC
NA	NA	TRBV7-9	TRBJ1-3	CASSLTGPGNTIYF	TGTGCCAGCAGCTTAACAGGGCCAGGAAACACCATATATTTT
TRBD1	NA	TRBV30	TRBJ1-6	CAWSAQGASSPLHF	TGTGCCTGGAGCGCGCAGGGGGCTAGTTCACCCCTCCACTTT
NA	NA	TRBV2	TRBJ1-2	CASSGRWGDAYTF	TGTGCCAGCAGTGGTCGTTGGGGGGATGCTTACACCTTC
NA	NA	TRBV6-5	TRBJ2-7	CASSWGNEQYF	TGTGCCAGCAGTTGGGGAAACGAGCAGTACTTC
NA	NA	TRBV7-2	TRBJ1-5	CASSLAPGQPQHF	TGTGCCAGCAGCTTAGCCCCAGGACAGCCCCAGCATTTT
NA	NA	TRBV18	TRBJ2-5	CASSPELQETQYF	TGTGCCAGCTCACCAGAACTCCAAGAGACCCAGTACTTC
NA	NA	TRBV30	TRBJ1-4	CACEGRRGGYEGEKLFF	TGTGCCTGCGAGGGGCGCAGGGGAGGTTATGAAGGTGAAAAACTGTTTTTT
NA	NA	TRBV5-6	TRBJ2-7	CASSYSVVTISDEQYF	TGTGCCAGCAGCTATTCTGTTGTGACCATCAGCGACGAGCAGTACTTC
NA	NA	TRBV19	TRBJ1-3	CASSKNTGTTSSGNTIYF	TGTGCCAGTAGTAAAAATACCGGGACAACTAGCTCTGGAAACACCATATATTTT